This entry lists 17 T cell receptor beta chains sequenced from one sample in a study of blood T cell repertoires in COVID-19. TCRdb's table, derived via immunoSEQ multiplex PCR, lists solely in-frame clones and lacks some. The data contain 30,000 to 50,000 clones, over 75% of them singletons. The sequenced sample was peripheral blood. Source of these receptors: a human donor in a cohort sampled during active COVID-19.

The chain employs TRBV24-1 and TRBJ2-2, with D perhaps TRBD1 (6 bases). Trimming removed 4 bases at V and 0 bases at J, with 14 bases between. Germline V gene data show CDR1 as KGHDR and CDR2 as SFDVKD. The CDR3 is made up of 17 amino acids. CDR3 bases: TGTGCCACCAGTGAATCGAGGGACAACCCGAACACCGGGGAGCTGTTTTTT. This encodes CATSESRDNPNTGELFF.

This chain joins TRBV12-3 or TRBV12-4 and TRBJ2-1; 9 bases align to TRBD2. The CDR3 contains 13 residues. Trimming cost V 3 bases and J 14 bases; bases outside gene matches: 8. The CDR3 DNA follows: TGTGCCAGCAGTTTCGCAGCGGGAGGTAGGGAGTTCTTC. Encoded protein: CASSFAAGGREFF.

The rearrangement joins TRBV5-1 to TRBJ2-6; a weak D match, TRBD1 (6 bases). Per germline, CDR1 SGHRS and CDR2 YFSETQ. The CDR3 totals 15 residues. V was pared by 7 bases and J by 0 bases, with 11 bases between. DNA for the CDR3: TGCGCCAGCGGACAGCCCAACTCTGGGGCCAACGTCCTGACTTTC. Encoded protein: CASGQPNSGANVLTF.

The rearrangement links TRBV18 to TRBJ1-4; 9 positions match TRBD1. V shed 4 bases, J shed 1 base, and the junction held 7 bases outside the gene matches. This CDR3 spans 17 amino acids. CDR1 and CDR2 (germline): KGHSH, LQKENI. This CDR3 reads CASSLMDRGLTNEKLFF. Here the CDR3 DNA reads TGTGCCAGCTCACTAATGGACAGGGGACTAACTAATGAAAAACTGTTTTTT. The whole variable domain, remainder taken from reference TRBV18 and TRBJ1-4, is NAGVMQNPRHLVRRRGQEARLRCSPMKGHSHVYWYRQLPEEGLKFMVYLQKENIIDESGMPKERFSAEFPKEGPSILRIQQVVRGDSAAYFCASSLMDRGLTNEKLFFGSGTQLSVL.

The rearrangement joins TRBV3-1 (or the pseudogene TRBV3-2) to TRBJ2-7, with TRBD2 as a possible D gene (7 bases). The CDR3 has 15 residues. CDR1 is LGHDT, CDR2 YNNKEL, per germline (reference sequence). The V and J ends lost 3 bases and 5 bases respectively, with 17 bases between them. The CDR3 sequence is CASSQGGLAYDEQYF. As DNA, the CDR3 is TGTGCCAGCAGCCAGGGGGGGCTCGCGTACGACGAGCAGTACTTC.

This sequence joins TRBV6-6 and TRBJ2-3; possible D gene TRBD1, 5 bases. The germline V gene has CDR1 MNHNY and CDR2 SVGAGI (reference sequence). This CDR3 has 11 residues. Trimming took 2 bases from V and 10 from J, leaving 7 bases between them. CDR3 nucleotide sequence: TGTGCCAGCAGTTACGCAGGGCCGCAGTATTTT. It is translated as CASSYAGPQYF.

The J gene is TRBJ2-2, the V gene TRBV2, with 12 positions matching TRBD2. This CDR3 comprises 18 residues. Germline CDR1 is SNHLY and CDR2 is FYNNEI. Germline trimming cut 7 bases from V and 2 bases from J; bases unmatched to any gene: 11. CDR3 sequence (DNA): TGTGCCAGCACCCGAGCCCCTAGCGGGGGGGTAAACACCGGGGAGCTGTTTTTT. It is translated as CASTRAPSGGVNTGELFF.

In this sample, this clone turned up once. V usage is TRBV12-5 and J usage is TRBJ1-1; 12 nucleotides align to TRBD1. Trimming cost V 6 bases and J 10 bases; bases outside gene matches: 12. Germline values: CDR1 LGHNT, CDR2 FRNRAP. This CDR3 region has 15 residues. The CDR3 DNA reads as TGTGCTAGTGGACCGGGACAGGGGGCGCAGGGGCTAGCTTTCTTT. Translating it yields CASGPGQGAQGLAFF.

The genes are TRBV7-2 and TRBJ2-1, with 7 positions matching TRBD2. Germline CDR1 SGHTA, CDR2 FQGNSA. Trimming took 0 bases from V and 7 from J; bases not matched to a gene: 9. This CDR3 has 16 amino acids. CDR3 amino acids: CASSLAGRGGRNEQFF. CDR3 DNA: TGTGCCAGCAGCTTAGCGGGAAGGGGAGGGAGGAATGAGCAGTTCTTC. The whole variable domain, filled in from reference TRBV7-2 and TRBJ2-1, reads GAGVSQSPSNKVTEKGKDVELRCDPISGHTALYWYRQSLGQGLEFLIYFQGNSAPDKSGLPSDRFSAERTGGSVSTLTIQRTQQEDSAVYLCASSLAGRGGRNEQFFGPGTRLTVL.

CDR3 bases: TGTGCCAGCAGCCGAGTGGGAGCCCAAGAGACCCAGTACTTC. Its protein is CASSRVGAQETQYF. V usage is TRBV3-1 (or the pseudogene TRBV3-2) and J usage is TRBJ2-5, with a weak D call TRBD2 (5 bases). CDR3 length: 14 residues. Trimming left V 4 bases short and J 1 base short, with 10 bases between. Germline CDR1 and CDR2: LGHDT and YNNKEL (reference sequence).

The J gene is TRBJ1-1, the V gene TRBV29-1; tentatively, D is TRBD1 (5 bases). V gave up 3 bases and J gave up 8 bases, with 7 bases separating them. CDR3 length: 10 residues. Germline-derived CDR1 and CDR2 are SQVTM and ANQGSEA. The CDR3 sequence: CSVEGQEAFF. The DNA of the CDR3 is TGCAGCGTTGAGGGGCAAGAAGCTTTCTTT.

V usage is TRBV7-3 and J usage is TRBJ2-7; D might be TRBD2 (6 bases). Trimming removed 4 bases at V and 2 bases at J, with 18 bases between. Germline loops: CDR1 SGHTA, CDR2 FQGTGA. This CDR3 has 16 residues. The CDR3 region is CASSSPPGVGTYEQYF. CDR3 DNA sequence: TGTGCCAGCAGCTCCCCCCCGGGAGTTGGGACCTACGAGCAGTACTTC.

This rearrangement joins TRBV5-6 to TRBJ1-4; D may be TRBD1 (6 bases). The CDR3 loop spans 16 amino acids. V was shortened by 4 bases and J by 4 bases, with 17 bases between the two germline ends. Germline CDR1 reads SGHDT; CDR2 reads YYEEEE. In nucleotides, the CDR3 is TGTGCCAGCAGCCCGGGAGGGGGTACTTATAATGAAAAACTGTTTTTT. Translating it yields CASSPGGGTYNEKLFF.

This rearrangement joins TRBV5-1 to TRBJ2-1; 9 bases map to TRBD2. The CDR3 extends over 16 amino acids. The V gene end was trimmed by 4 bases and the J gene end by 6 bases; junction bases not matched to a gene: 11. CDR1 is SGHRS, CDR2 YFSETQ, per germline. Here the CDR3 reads CASSPAEGLAVNEQFF. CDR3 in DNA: TGCGCCAGCAGCCCCGCGGAGGGACTAGCCGTCAATGAGCAGTTCTTC.

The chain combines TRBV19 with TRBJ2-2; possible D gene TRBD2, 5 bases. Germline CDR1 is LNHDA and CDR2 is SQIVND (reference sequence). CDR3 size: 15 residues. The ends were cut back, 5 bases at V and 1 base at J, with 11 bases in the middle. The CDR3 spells CASSGVGLNTGELFF. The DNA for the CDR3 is TGTGCCAGTAGTGGGGTAGGACTGAACACCGGGGAGCTGTTTTTT.

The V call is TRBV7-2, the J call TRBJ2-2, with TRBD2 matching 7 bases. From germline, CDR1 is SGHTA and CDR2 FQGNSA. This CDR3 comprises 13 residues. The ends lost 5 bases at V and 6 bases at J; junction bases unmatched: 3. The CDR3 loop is CASSHGLAGELFF. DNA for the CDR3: TGTGCCAGCAGCCACGGACTAGCCGGGGAGCTGTTTTTT. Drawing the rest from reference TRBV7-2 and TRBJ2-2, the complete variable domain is GAGVSQSPSNKVTEKGKDVELRCDPISGHTALYWYRQSLGQGLEFLIYFQGNSAPDKSGLPSDRFSAERTGGSVSTLTIQRTQQEDSAVYLCASSHGLAGELFFGEGSRLTVL.

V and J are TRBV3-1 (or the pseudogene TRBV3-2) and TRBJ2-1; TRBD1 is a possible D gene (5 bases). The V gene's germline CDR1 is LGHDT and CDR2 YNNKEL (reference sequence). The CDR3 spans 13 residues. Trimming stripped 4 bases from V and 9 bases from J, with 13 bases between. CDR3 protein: CASSRSLGLEQFF. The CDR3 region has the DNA TGTGCCAGCAGCCGCTCTCTGGGGCTTGAGCAGTTCTTC.